The 19 T cell receptor beta chains below all came from one sample that was sequenced in a study of T-cell memory formation after mild COVID-19. A single record per CDR3 protein comes from TCRdb applying MiXCR to the 5' RACE reads. Seen here are 200,000 to 300,000 distinct CDR3 sequences, 8% to 10% observed once, and the top ten hold 20% to 25%. Specimen: PBMCs or a T cell subset sorted from them (not recorded which). These receptors were taken from a man between 18 and 35 years old who had mild COVID-19 (a few samples of this study predate the infection). Cell type and time point are not known.

This clonotype was counted only a few times. The genes are TRBV5-1 and TRBJ2-1, with 7 bases matching TRBD2. J lost 3 bases, V lost 4 bases, and 4 bases had no gene match. The CDR3 sequence is 14 residues long. Germline V gene lookup returns CDR1 SGHRS and CDR2 YFSETQ. The CDR3 reads CASSPGTIYNEQFF. In DNA form, the CDR3 reads TGCGCCAGCAGCCCCGGGACTATCTACAATGAGCAGTTCTTC.

This clonotype was detected many times. V usage is TRBV25-1 and J usage is TRBJ2-7; 8 bases agree with TRBD1. CDR1 MGHDK and CDR2 SYGVNS come from the germline V gene. The junction had 12 bases not matched to a gene; V was cut back by 4 bases and J by 7 bases. This CDR3 contains 15 residues. The CDR3 spells CASSGPTGGASEQYF. The CDR3 bases are TGTGCCAGCAGTGGCCCTACAGGGGGAGCATCTGAGCAGTACTTC.

The chain couples TRBV4-3 to TRBJ2-3; 8 nucleotides line up with TRBD1. The CDR3 totals 16 residues. CDR1 and CDR2 from the germline V gene are LGHNA and YSLEER. J lost 1 base, V lost 1 base, and 4 bases had no gene match. In nucleotides, the CDR3 is TGCGCCAGCAGCCAAGGTCCGGGACAGGGCACAGATACGCAGTATTTT. As protein: CASSQGPGQGTDTQYF.

There are a few counts of this clonotype. The gene calls are TRBV5-1 and TRBJ2-6; D call uncertain. V was shortened by 2 bases and J by 3 bases, with 6 bases between the two germline ends. This CDR3 region has 14 residues. Per the germline V gene, CDR1 is SGHRS and CDR2 is YFSETQ. This CDR3 is CASSFSFGANVLTF. Written as DNA, the CDR3 is TGCGCCAGCAGCTTCTCGTTTGGGGCCAACGTCCTGACTTTC.

For the CDR3, the DNA is TGCGCCAGCAGAAGCCGGAGCGGGGGCTTCCCCACAGATACGCAGTATTTT. Protein sequence: CASRSRSGGFPTDTQYF. The genes are TRBV5-1 and TRBJ2-3; TRBD2 matches 8 bases. J lost 2 bases, V lost 5 bases, and 13 bases had no gene match. Germline loops: CDR1 SGHRS, CDR2 YFSETQ. This CDR3 comprises 17 residues.

The rearrangement joins TRBV10-3 to TRBJ2-3; D may match TRBD1 or TRBD2 (5 bases each). The CDR3 has 14 residues. The V gene's germline CDR1 is ENHRY and CDR2 SYGVKD. V lost 2 bases, J lost 6 bases, and 12 bases lay in between. The CDR3: CAISETLAGDTQYF. In DNA form, the CDR3 reads TGTGCCATCAGTGAGACGCTAGCAGGGGATACGCAGTATTTT.

The chain has TRBV18 and TRBJ1-4; D unclear. CDR1 is KGHSH and CDR2 is LQKENI in the germline V gene. The CDR3 runs to 16 residues. Trimming shortened V by 3 bases and J by 3 bases, and 14 bases separated the two germline ends. In nucleotides, the CDR3 is TGTGCCAGCTCACCCCAGGAGGCCAGCTCTAATGAAAAACTGTTTTTT. Translation gives CASSPQEASSNEKLFF.

The chain uses TRBV10-3 and TRBJ1-2; TRBD1 matches at 8 bases. V was pared by 6 bases and J by 7 bases, with 4 bases of the junction left unmatched. The germline gives CDR1 ENHRY, CDR2 SYGVKD. CDR3 length: 12 residues. CDR3 in amino acids: CAIRKDRAGYTF. The CDR3 DNA sequence: TGTGCCATCAGGAAGGACAGGGCTGGCTACACCTTC.

This clonotype was observed a few times. This sequence joins TRBV19 and TRBJ1-2; 10 nucleotides line up with TRBD1. CDR3 length equals 16 residues. Germline trimming cut 8 bases from V and 2 bases from J; bases unmatched to any gene: 11. Germline V gives CDR1 LNHDA, CDR2 SQIVND (reference sequence). This CDR3 reads CASGGDRGALNYGYTF. CDR3 coding DNA: TGTGCCAGTGGTGGGGACAGGGGCGCCCTAAACTATGGCTACACCTTC.

This clonotype showed up just a few times. This CDR3 is CARLTGGTGAYNEQFF. CDR3 bases: TGTGCCAGGCTTACCGGCGGGACAGGGGCCTACAATGAGCAGTTCTTC. The chain is built from TRBV2 and TRBJ2-1; TRBD1 matches at 10 bases. Germline CDR1 and CDR2: SNHLY and FYNNEI. This CDR3 has 16 amino acids. After removal of 9 bases from V and 2 bases from J, the junction contained 10 bases not matched to a gene.

V gene TRBV12-3 or TRBV12-4 combines with J gene TRBJ1-2; D is unresolved. This CDR3 region has 12 residues. Trimming cost V 8 bases and J 8 bases, with 15 bases left between them. The CDR3 nucleotides are TGTGCCAGCGGACTACGGACGGGCGGCTACACCTTC. Residues: CASGLRTGGYTF.

This clonotype was counted a few times. This chain uses TRBV25-1 with TRBJ1-5; D ambiguous. Trimming left V 3 bases short and J 12 bases short, with 15 bases between. Germline CDR1 reads MGHDK; CDR2 reads SYGVNS. This CDR3 has 13 residues. The CDR3 DNA is TGTGCCAGCAGTGAGTTTGGAACAGAACTCCAGCATTTT. Protein product: CASSEFGTELQHF.

V and J are TRBV27 and TRBJ1-5; D is undetermined. Trimming cost V 5 bases and J 3 bases, with 14 bases left between them. Germline CDR1 and CDR2: MNHEY and SMNVEV (reference sequence). This CDR3 is 15 amino acids long. The CDR3 loop reads CASSPGSGYNQPQHF. The CDR3, as DNA: TGTGCCAGCAGTCCTGGGAGTGGATACAATCAGCCCCAGCATTTT.

This clonotype occurred a few times. The V gene is TRBV7-3, the J gene TRBJ1-1; 8 positions match TRBD1. Germline loops: CDR1 SGHTA, CDR2 FQGTGA. CDR3 length: 15 residues. V was clipped by 0 bases and J by 5 bases; unmatched bases: 5. CDR3: CASSLTSRGRTEAFF. DNA for the CDR3: TGTGCCAGCAGCTTAACGTCCAGGGGGCGAACTGAAGCTTTCTTT.

This clonotype was picked up a small number of times. V usage is TRBV5-1 and J usage is TRBJ2-7; weak D call: TRBD2 (6 bases). CDR3 size: 15 residues. Germline CDR1 is SGHRS and CDR2 is YFSETQ. The V and J ends lost 4 bases and 2 bases respectively, with 16 bases between them. The CDR3 nucleotides are TGCGCCAGCAGCCCTACCGGGACTCAACCCTACGAGCAGTACTTC. It is translated as CASSPTGTQPYEQYF. The complete variable domain, with remaining parts taken from reference TRBV5-1 and TRBJ2-7, reads KAGVTQTPRYLIKTRGQQVTLSCSPISGHRSVSWYQQTPGQGLQFLFEYFSETQRNKGNFPGRFSGRQFSNSRSEMNVSTLELGDSALYLCASSPTGTQPYEQYFGPGTRLTVT.

The chain recombines TRBV9 with TRBJ2-7; possibly TRBD1 or TRBD2 for D (5 bases each). This CDR3 has 14 residues. V dropped 0 bases and J dropped 2 bases, with 9 bases sitting between them. The germline V gene has CDR1 SGDLS and CDR2 YYNGEE. CDR3: CASSVDQGPYEQYF. The CDR3 DNA reads TGTGCCAGCAGCGTAGATCAGGGACCCTACGAGCAGTACTTC.

This clonotype was picked up a small number of times. V gene TRBV28 combines with J gene TRBJ1-1, with D unclear. With 5 bases removed from V and 8 bases from J, the gap between germline ends came to 18 bases. There are 14 residues in the CDR3. The germline V gene has CDR1 MDHEN and CDR2 SYDVKM. DNA of the CDR3: TGTGCCAGCAGTCGTAGCACCGCAATCTTGGAAGCTTTCTTT. Its translation: CASSRSTAILEAFF.

This clonotype came up many times. V is TRBV5-4 and J is TRBJ2-7; no clear D gene. Germline loops: CDR1 SGHNT, CDR2 YYREEE (reference sequence). There are 13 residues in the CDR3. V lost 3 bases, J lost 3 bases, and 10 bases lay in between. This CDR3 reads CASSSEASYEQYV. Written as DNA, the CDR3 is TGTGCCAGCAGCTCTGAGGCTAGCTACGAGCAGTACGTC.

The chain carries TRBV6-5 and TRBJ2-2; TRBD1 is a possible D gene (6 bases). Germline values: CDR1 MNHEY, CDR2 SVGAGI. The CDR3 spans 15 residues. Deletions cut 0 bases from V and 4 bases from J, with 9 bases between. CDR3 bases: TGTGCCAGCAGTTACTCGACAGGTCCCACCGGGGAGCTGTTTTTT. Translating gives CASSYSTGPTGELFF.